This TCR beta chain came from a study of T-cell memory formation after mild COVID-19. Many counts were recorded for this clonotype. The antigen is not known. Constant-segment primers and 5'RACE yielded cDNA libraries for TCR alpha and TCR beta, each carrying sample barcodes and UMIs. From the 5' RACE reads, TCRdb called clonotypes with MiXCR, one entry per CDR3 protein. The table lists under 250,000 distinct CDR3 sequences, roughly 9.4% of them singletons. Overall study findings and caveats: Clones that contracted from day 15 to 85 had balanced CD4/CD8; later expanders were CD4+ biased. What remained unconfirmed was the SARS-CoV-2 specificity of second-wave clones peaking on day 37.

V lost 7 bases to trimming and J lost 0 bases, with 6 bases between them. This CDR3 spans 12 amino acids. This receptor was identified in a man in his late teens or twenties who had mild COVID-19 (a few samples of this study predate the infection). Cell type and time point are not known. Sequenced material: PBMCs or a T cell subset sorted from them (not recorded which). The gene calls are TRBV12-3 or TRBV12-4 and TRBJ2-5; D is uncertain. CDR3 region: CASNRHQETQYF. CDR3 nucleotide sequence: TGTGCCAGCAACCGACACCAAGAGACCCAGTACTTC.